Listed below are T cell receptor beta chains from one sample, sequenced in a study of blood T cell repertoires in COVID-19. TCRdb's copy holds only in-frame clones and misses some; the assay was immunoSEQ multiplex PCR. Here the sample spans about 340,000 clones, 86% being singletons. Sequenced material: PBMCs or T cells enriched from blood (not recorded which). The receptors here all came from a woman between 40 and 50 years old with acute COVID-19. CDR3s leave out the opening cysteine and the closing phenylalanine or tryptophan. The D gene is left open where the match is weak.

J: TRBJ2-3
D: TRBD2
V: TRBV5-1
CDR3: ASSFQLSGGPGSTDTQY

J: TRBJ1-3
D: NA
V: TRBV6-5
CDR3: ASSPGYRGNTIY

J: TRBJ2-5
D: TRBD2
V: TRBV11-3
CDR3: ASSAGGETQY

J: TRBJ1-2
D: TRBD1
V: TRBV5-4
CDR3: ASSLAQQGFTTGYGYT

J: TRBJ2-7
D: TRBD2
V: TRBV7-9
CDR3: ASSFPGLEISYEQY

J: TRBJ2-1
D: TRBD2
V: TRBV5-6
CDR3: ASSPGTNPYNEQF

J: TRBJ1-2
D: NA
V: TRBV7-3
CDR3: ASSRGGPGSGYT

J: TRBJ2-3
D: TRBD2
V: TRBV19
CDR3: ASSDVAGGFTDTQY

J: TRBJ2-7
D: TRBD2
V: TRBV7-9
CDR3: ASRPGTGTSGAYEQY

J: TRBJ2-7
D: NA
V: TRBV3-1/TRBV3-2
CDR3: ASSYSYEQY

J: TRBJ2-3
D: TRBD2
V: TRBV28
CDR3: ASSLQAVGGRRTDTQY

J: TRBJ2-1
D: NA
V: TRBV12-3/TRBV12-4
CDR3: ASSFLSNNEQF

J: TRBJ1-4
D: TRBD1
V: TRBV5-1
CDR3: ASSRDRGQANEKLF

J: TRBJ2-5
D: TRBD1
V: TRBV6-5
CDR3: ASRRPGQGETQY